This TCR beta chain emerged from a study of OX40 agonist ivuxolimab in advanced cancers. General study points: At 0.1 to 3.0 mg/kg, CD4+ and CD8+ blood T cells expanded clonally by week 6.

The V gene's germline CDR1 is SQVTM and CDR2 ANQGSEA. This CDR3 has 13 residues. V shed 7 bases and J shed 1 base, with 11 bases lying between them. For this clone: Antigen specificity is unknown.

The data were produced by immunoSEQ multiplex PCR, yet TCRdb's version contains in-frame clones alone and is incomplete. The sample shows around 54,000 clones, approximately 94% of them seen only once. This TCR was recovered from an adult with an advanced solid tumor such as melanoma, head and neck, liver or kidney cancer. The sample was CD4+ or CD8+ T cells sorted from blood, taken in a trial of the OX40 agonist ivuxolimab. V is TRBV29-1 and J is TRBJ2-1, with D possibly being TRBD2 (5 bases). The CDR3 protein is CSGSTSSYNEQFF. DNA for the CDR3: TGCAGCGGGTCCACTAGTTCCTACAATGAGCAGTTCTTC.